Shown below are 5 T cell receptor beta chains from a single sample sequenced in a study of STAT5B mutations in CD4+ large granular lymphocyte leukemia. Generated by immunoSEQ multiplex PCR, the TCRdb table keeps only in-frame clones and is missing some. Of around 32,000 clones in the sample, approximately 81% are singletons; the top ten hold around 2.5%. Sequences were obtained from CD4+ T cells from blood buffy coats. These receptors were obtained from a human donor in good health.

The V gene is TRBV5-6, the J gene TRBJ1-2; possible D gene TRBD1, 5 bases. Trimming took 5 bases from V and 4 from J, leaving 21 bases between them. Germline CDR1 reads SGHDT; CDR2 reads YYEEEE. The CDR3 has 16 residues. The CDR3 DNA reads TGTGCCAGCAGTCGGGGCGGGGGGAGAGAAGGCTATGGCTACACCTTC. Protein product: CASSRGGGREGYGYTF.

The rearrangement joins TRBV5-5 to TRBJ2-7; TRBD2 matches at 11 bases. Looked up from germline, CDR1 is SGHKS and CDR2 is YYEKEE (reference sequence). J gave up 1 base and V 5 bases, and 5 bases lay outside the gene matches. The CDR3 sequence is 15 residues long. The DNA for the CDR3 is TGTGCCAGCAGTCATAGCGGGGGGGCTTCCTACGAGCAGTACTTC. Protein sequence: CASSHSGGASYEQYF. Combining the CDR3 with reference TRBV5-5 and TRBJ2-7 gives the whole variable domain DAGVTQSPTHLIKTRGQQVTLRCSPISGHKSVSWYQQVLGQGPQFIFQYYEKEERGRGNFPDRFSARQFPNYSSELNVNALLLGDSALYLCASSHSGGASYEQYFGPGTRLTVT.

This clone showed up just a few times. J is TRBJ1-1 and V is TRBV10-3; D not resolved. CDR3 length equals 13 residues. The ends were cut back, 6 bases at V and 2 bases at J, with 10 bases in the middle. Per germline, CDR1 ENHRY and CDR2 SYGVKD. The DNA for the CDR3 is TGTGCCATCAGCACCGGGGTTAACACTGAAGCTTTCTTT. Protein product: CAISTGVNTEAFF.

V is TRBV11-2 and J is TRBJ2-2; 10 bases are shared with TRBD2. V gave up 7 bases and J gave up 0 bases; unmatched junction bases: 11. The CDR3 consists of 18 residues. Germline V lookup: CDR1 SGHAT, CDR2 FQNNGV. CDR3 region: CASTWRASGSSNTGELFF. In DNA form, the CDR3 reads TGTGCCAGCACTTGGAGGGCTAGCGGGAGCTCGAACACCGGGGAGCTGTTTTTT.

The V gene is TRBV20-1, the J gene TRBJ2-3, with D uncertain. With 6 bases removed from V and 3 bases from J, the gap between germline ends came to 7 bases. Germline CDR1 is DFQATT and CDR2 is SNEGSKA (reference sequence). The CDR3 runs 11 residues. The CDR3 coding sequence is TGCAGTGCCAAAAAAACAGATACGCAGTATTTT. Translated: CSAKKTDTQYF.